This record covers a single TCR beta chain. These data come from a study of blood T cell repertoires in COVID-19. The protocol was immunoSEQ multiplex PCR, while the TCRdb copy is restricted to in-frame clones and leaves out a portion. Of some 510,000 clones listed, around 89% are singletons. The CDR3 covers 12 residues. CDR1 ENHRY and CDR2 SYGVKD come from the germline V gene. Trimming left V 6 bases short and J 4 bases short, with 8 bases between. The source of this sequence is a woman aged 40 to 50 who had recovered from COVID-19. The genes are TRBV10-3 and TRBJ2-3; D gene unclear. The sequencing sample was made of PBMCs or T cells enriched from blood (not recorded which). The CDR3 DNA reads TGTGCCATCAGGACTGGTGCAGATACGCAGTATTTT. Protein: CAIRTGADTQYF.